This T cell receptor (beta chain) derives from a study of blood T cell repertoires in COVID-19. Background on the study: Sample material is recorded as cDNA or gDNA derived from T cells, B-cell-depleted T cells, or PBMCs.

This clone showed up just a few times. V dropped 5 bases and J dropped 10; count of bases not matched to a gene: 9. CDR3 length: 15 amino acids. In germline, CDR1 is SGHAT, CDR2 FQNNGV. Seattle's cohort entered during active infection and was followed longitudinally. Only in-frame clones appear in the TCRdb table, and some are missing; sequencing was by immunoSEQ multiplex PCR. The sample consists of hundreds of thousands of clones, roughly 88% of them appearing once. The chain couples TRBV11-2 to TRBJ1-6, with TRBD1 identical over 9 bases. The clonotype originates from a woman of 80 years or more with COVID-19, enrolled during active disease. Sequencing used peripheral blood. In nucleotides, the CDR3 is TGTGCCAGCAGCCCACCGGGACAGGGCATCTCACCCCTCCACTTT. Its translation is CASSPPGQGISPLHF.